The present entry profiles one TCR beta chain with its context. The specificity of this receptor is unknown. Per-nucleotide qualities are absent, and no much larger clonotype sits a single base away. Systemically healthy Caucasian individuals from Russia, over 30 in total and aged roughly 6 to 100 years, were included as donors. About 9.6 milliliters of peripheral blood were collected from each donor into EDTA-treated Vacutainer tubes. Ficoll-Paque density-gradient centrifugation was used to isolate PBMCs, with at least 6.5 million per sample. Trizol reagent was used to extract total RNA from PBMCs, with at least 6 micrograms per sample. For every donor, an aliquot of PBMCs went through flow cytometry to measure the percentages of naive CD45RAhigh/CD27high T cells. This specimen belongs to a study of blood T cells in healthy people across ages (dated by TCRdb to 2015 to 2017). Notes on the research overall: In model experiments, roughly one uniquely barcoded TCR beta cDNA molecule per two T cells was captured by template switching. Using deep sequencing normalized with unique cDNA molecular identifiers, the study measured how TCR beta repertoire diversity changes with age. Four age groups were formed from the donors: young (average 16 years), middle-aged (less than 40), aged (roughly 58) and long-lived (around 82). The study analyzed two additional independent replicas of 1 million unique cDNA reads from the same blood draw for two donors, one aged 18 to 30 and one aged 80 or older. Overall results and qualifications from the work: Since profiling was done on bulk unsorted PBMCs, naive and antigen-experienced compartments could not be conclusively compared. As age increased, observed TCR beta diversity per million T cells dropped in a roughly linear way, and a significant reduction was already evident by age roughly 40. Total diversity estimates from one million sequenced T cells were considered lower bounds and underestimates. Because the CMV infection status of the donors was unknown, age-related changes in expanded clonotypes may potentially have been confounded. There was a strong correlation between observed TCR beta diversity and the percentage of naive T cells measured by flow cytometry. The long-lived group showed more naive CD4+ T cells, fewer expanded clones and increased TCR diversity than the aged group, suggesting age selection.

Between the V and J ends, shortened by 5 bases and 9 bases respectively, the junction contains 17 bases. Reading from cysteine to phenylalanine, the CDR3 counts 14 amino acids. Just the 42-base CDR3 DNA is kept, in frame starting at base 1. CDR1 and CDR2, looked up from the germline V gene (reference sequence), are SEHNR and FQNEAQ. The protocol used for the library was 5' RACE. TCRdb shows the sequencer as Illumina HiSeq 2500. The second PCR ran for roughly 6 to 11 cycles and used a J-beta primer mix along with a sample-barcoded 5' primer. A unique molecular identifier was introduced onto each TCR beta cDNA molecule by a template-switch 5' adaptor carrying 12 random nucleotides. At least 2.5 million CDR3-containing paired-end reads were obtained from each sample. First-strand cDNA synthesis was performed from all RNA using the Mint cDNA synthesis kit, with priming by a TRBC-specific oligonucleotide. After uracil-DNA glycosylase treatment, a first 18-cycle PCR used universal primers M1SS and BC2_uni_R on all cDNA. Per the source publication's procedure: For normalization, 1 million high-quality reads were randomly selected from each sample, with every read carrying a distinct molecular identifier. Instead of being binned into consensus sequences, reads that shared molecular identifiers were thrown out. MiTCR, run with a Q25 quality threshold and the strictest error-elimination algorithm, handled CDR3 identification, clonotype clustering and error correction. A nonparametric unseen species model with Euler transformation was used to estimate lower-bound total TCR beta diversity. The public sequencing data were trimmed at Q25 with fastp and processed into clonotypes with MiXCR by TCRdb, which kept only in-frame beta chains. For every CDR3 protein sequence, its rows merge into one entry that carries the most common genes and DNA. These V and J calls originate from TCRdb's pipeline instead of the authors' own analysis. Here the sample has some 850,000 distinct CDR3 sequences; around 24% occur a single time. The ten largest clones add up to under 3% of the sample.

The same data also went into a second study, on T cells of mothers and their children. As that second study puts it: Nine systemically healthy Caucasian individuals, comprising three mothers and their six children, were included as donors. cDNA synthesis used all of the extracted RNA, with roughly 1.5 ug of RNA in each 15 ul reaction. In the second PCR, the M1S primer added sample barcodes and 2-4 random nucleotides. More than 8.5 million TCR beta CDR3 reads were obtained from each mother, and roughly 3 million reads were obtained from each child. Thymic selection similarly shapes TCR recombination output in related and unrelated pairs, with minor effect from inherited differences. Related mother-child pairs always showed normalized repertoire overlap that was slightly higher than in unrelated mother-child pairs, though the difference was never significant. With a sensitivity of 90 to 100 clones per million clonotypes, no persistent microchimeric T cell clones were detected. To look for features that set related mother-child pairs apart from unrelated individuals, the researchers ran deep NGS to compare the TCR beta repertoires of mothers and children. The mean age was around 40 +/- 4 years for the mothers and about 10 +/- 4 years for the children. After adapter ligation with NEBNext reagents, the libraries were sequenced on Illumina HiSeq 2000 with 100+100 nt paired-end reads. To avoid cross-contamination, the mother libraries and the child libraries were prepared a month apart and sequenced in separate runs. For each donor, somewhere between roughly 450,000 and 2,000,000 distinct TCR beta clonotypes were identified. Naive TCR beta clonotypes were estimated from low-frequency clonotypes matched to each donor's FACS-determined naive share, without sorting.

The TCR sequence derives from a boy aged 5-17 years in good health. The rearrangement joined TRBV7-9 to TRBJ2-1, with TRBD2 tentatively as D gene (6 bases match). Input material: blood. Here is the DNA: TGTGCCAGCAGCCCGGGACTGCACCCTGGTGAGCAGTTCTTC. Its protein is CASSPGLHPGEQFF.